This T cell receptor beta chain was recorded in a study of T cell repertoires in cytomegalovirus infection. Study at large: It was the public TCR beta signatures that indicated both CMV infection and matching HLA type.

Study-level points and caveats: Carriage of CMV together with the relevant HLA was identifiable through cumulative public TCR beta family frequency. CMV-specific TCR beta clonotypes restricted by HLA-C dominated the ex vivo response.

A note on this clonotype: Its antigen is unidentified.

Trimming cost V 3 bases and J 4 bases, with 16 bases left between them. CDR1 and CDR2 from the germline V gene are SGHTA and FQGNSA. This CDR3 comprises 15 residues. TCRdb used MiXCR to reprocess the reads, holding one entry per CDR3 protein. The sample holds 200,000 or so distinct CDR3 sequences; roughly 27% are singletons and the top ten take 30% to 40%. The material sequenced was PBMCs. The clonotype originates from a human donor in good health (CMV status not recorded). Some clones in this sample may be carry-over from other donors' samples. The rearrangement links TRBV7-2 to TRBJ2-7; no clear D gene. As DNA, the CDR3 is TGTGCCAGCAGCTTGGTCAGTTCCTCGAGTTACGAGCAGTACTTC. Encoded protein: CASSLVSSSSYEQYF.